The text below deals with one TCR beta chain. The specificity of this receptor is unknown. Base quality data are lacking; no much larger clone is found one base away. This entry is derived from a study of blood T cell repertoires in COVID-19 (TCRdb year 2020). About the investigation overall: Collaborator samples came from the United States, Italy and Spain and covered acute and convalescent phases of COVID-19. The material from the prospective study consisted of cDNA or gDNA derived from T cells, B-cell-depleted T cells, or PBMCs. The dataset comprised deeply sampled blood TCRbeta repertoires from subjects exposed to, actively infected with, or recovered from COVID-19. Samples came from the ongoing ImmuneRACE study (first 160 participants) plus 1,254 subjects from 6 global collaborators. Nearly every sample came with metadata listing a de-identified subject ID, COVID-19 status, age in years and sex. Where available, HLA class I and class II types were obtained from metadata supplied by the sample provider rather than from assay-based typing. The repertoires were made available in a free public database intended to serve as a resource for research on the immune response to SARS-CoV-2.

Collaborating institutions collected whole blood in K2EDTA tubes following their own protocols. For TCRbeta analysis, collaborator samples were shipped as frozen whole blood, as isolated PBMCs, or as DNA extracted from either sample type. The immunoSEQ Assay, a bias-controlled multiplex PCR, was used to amplify TCRbeta CDR3 regions from genomic DNA. Concerning the study's data processing: The number of nucleated cells in each sample was estimated from the amplification of reference gene primers within the assay. To quantify the absolute abundance of each unique TCRbeta CDR3 rearrangement, sequence reads were collapsed and filtered. For each sample, productive Simpson clonality was calculated as the square root of Simpson's diversity index across productive rearrangements. TCRdb retrieved this table from immuneACCESS and kept in-frame rearrangements only. Not all clones are present; in checked studies, unresolved V genes account for under half, and no reason is known for the remainder. The D gene and trimming were derived from the DNA, and the V and J assignments and clone size from that table. This sample comprises some 88,000 clones, roughly 90% of them detected only once. The top ten constitute 7% to 7.5% of the sample.

Relative to germline, V is missing 5 bases and J is missing 11 bases, with 7 bases of the junction outside any gene match. The germline V gene specifies SGHVS as CDR1 and FQNEAQ as CDR2. There are 12 amino acids in the CDR3, from cysteine to phenylalanine inclusive. Just CDR3 DNA is preserved here, 36 bases in frame from base 1. Broad study findings and their caveats: The quantity of clinical and demographic metadata differed by source and by participant and was supplied without curation.

The source material was peripheral blood. The source of this sequence is a man aged 55-75 years with acute or convalescent COVID-19. Rearrangement joined TRBV7-8 to TRBJ1-1, with 8 bases matching TRBD1. The DNA sequence reads TGTGCCAGCAGCACCCGGACAGGGAGGGCTTTCTTT. Its amino acids are CASSTRTGRAFF.